This is a list of T cell receptor beta chains from one sample in a study of blood T cell repertoires in COVID-19. Using immunoSEQ multiplex PCR, the repertoire was profiled, and TCRdb retains in-frame clones only, with some absent. Here the sample spans 180,000 or so clones, roughly 80% being singletons. The sample comprised PBMCs or T cells enriched from blood (not recorded which). The receptors shown here come from a man aged 45-60 years who had recovered from COVID-19. CDR3s include the opening cysteine and the closing phenylalanine or tryptophan.

J gene | V gene | CDR3 protein
TRBJ2-1 | TRBV2 | CASRDSGRPGNEQFF
TRBJ1-6 | TRBV5-4 | CASSLNRGNNSPLHF
TRBJ2-1 | TRBV6-5 | CASRGEAWEQFF
TRBJ2-1 | TRBV23-1 | CASSQEFVSEQFF
TRBJ2-7 | TRBV5-4 | CASSLWSTYEQYF
TRBJ2-7 | TRBV29-1 | CSAHPLTGGFYEQYF
TRBJ1-2 | TRBV7-8 | CASSFRGLKGYTF
TRBJ2-3 | TRBV12-5 | CASGLDRTLDTQYF
TRBJ2-1 | TRBV11-2 | CASSLSGVYNEQFF
TRBJ1-4 | TRBV5-1 | CASSKESTNEKLFF